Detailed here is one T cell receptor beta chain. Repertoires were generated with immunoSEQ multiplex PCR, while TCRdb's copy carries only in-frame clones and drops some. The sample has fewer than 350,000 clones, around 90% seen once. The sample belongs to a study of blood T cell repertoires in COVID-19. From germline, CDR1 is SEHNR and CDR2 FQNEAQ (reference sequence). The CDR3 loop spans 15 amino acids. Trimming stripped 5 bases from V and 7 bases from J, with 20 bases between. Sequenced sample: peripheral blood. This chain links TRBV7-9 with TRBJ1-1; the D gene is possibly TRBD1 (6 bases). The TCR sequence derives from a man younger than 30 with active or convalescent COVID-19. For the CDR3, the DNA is TGTGCCAGCAGCGTAGTTTTGGGGGGGCGAATTGAAGCTTTCTTT. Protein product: CASSVVLGGRIEAFF.